The sequence of this TCR beta chain was determined in a study of beta chain features in type 1 diabetes. On this clone itself: No antigen is known for it.

The CDR3 covers 17 residues. Germline V gene lookup returns CDR1 SGHRS and CDR2 YFSETQ. V lost 5 bases, J lost 3 bases, and 9 bases stayed unmatched. Notes on the study in general: The similarity of naive, central memory and Treg TCRB repertoires appeared greater among patients than among healthy donors. All four CD4+ subsets of Type 1 diabetes patients contained TCRB CDR3s that were moderately but significantly shorter.

Expressed TCRB transcripts were sequenced because the isolated RNA had all been reverse transcribed beforehand. The table came from immunoSEQ multiplex PCR; TCRdb's copy has only in-frame clones and leaves some out. Among around 50,000 clones listed, approximately 43% were seen once. The genes are TRBV5-1 and TRBJ2-2; 11 bases map to TRBD2. This sequence was found in a man aged 30-40 years with type 1 diabetes. The specimen sequenced was stem cell memory CD4+ T cells from blood. The CDR3 reads CASSLTTSGRYTGELFF. CDR3 DNA sequence: TGCGCCAGCAGTTTGACTACTAGCGGGAGATACACCGGGGAGCTGTTTTTT.